These 6 T cell receptor beta chains came from one sample sequenced in a study of cytomegalovirus exposure and HLA in healthy donors. PCR primers comprised 60 Vbeta and 13 Jbeta primers. This table comes from immunoSEQ multiplex PCR, and its TCRdb copy is limited to in-frame clones, with some not included. The sample lists 45,000 to 65,000 clones, 60% to 80% occurring once. Sequenced sample: PBMCs. The receptors originated from a woman aged 35 to 49 in good health and CMV-seropositive.

The chain combines TRBV5-4 with TRBJ1-2; perhaps TRBD1 as D (6 bases). This CDR3 region has 15 residues. CDR1 and CDR2 (germline): SGHNT, YYREEE (reference sequence). V lost 4 bases and J 2 bases, leaving 15 bases between the germline ends. The CDR3 sequence: CASSNAGTRNYGYTF. As DNA, the CDR3 is TGTGCCAGCAGCAATGCCGGGACACGGAACTATGGCTACACCTTC.

In DNA, the CDR3 is TGCGCCAGCAGCCAGGTACAGGGGGCGCGGAGCAATCAGCCCCAGCATTTT. Translating gives CASSQVQGARSNQPQHF. This sequence joins TRBV4-1 and TRBJ1-5; 9 bases agree with TRBD1. The CDR3 sequence is 17 residues long. Germline CDR1 MGHRA, CDR2 YSYEKL. V shed 3 bases and J 1 base; nucleotides not matched to a gene: 7.

The chain joins TRBV6-6 to TRBJ1-1; tentative D call: TRBD1 (5 bases). The CDR3 runs 11 residues. The germline gives CDR1 MNHNY, CDR2 SVGAGI (reference sequence). With 10 bases removed from V and 8 bases from J, the gap between germline ends came to 14 bases. The CDR3 is CATRGAREAFF. The CDR3, as DNA: TGTGCCACCCGCGGGGCTAGGGAAGCTTTCTTT.

In its sample, this clone was seen once. The rearrangement joins TRBV4-2 to TRBJ2-5; 10 positions match TRBD2. J gave up 5 bases and V 1 base, and 10 bases lay outside the gene matches. This CDR3 has 17 amino acids. CDR1 and CDR2 from the germline V gene are LGHNA and YNFKEQ. The CDR3 here is CASSQGERLAGVETQYF. The CDR3 region has the DNA TGTGCCAGCAGCCAAGGCGAACGGCTAGCGGGGGTCGAGACCCAGTACTTC.

This clone has only one observation. The rearrangement joins TRBV6-6 to TRBJ2-7; D possibly corresponds to TRBD2 (5 bases). Deletions cut 6 bases from V and 1 base from J, with 19 bases between. In germline, CDR1 is MNHNY, CDR2 SVGAGI (reference sequence). The CDR3 loop spans 16 amino acids. The CDR3 nucleotides read TGTGCCAGCAGCCTTTCGAGCCCAAGGGAGTCCTACGAGCAGTACTTC. This sequence encodes CASSLSSPRESYEQYF.

This chain joins TRBV15 and TRBJ1-2; D gene unclear. This CDR3 comprises 13 residues. Germline CDR1 LNHNV, CDR2 YYDKDF (reference sequence). Trimming stripped 3 bases from V and 2 bases from J, with 7 bases between. The CDR3 reads CATSSRENYGYTF. In DNA, the CDR3 is TGTGCCACCAGCAGTAGGGAGAACTATGGCTACACCTTC.